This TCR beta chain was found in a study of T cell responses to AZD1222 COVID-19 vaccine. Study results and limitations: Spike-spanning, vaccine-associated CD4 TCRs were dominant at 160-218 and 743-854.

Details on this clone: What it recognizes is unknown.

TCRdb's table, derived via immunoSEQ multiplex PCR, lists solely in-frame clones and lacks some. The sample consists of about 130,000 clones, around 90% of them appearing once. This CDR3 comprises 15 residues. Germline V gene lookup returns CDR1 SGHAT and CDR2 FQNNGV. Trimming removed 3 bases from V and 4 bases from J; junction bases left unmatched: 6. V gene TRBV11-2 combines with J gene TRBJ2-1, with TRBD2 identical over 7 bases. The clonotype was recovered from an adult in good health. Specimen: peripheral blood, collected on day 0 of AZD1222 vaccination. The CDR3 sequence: CASSFAGLNYNEQFF. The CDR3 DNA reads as TGTGCCAGCAGCTTTGCGGGACTAAATTACAATGAGCAGTTCTTC. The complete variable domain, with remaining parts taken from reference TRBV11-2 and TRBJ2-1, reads EAGVAQSPRYKIIEKRQSVAFWCNPISGHATLYWYQQILGQGPKLLIQFQNNGVVDDSQLPKDRFSAERLKGVDSTLKIQPAKLEDSAVYLCASSFAGLNYNEQFFGPGTRLTVL.